The TCR beta chain described here comes from a study of T cell repertoires in cytomegalovirus infection (dated by TCRdb to between 2017 and 2020). Notes on the research overall: Donor HLA type was relevant to the analysis, because carriage of CMV infection together with the matching HLA type was indicated by public TCR beta signatures. The paper as a whole reports these results and caveats: In both this cohort and an independent 352-donor cohort, the cumulative frequency of public TCR beta family members distinguished carriers of CMV infection plus the relevant HLA type. The ex vivo response was dominated by HLA-C-restricted CMV-specific TCR beta clonotypes, which also provided the single most frequent clonotype in two of eight donors.

The CDR3 runs 13 residues from the cysteine to the phenylalanine. Only CDR3 DNA is held: 39 bases, read in frame from base 1. Based on the germline V gene (reference sequence), the CDR1 and CDR2 sequences are LGHDT and YNNKEL. As to this clonotype: Its antigen is still unknown. One end of the junction varies from germline; a read error may be responsible.

The reads were generated on an Illumina HiSeq 1500. The public reads were run again by TCRdb, first through fastp at Q25 and then through MiXCR, and only productive beta chains were kept. Rows with a matching CDR3 protein are joined into one entry that keeps the most common DNA and genes. The sample data list hundreds of thousands of distinct CDR3 sequences, and 9.6% of these were observed just once. More than 2.5% of the sample lies in the top ten. The specimen sequenced was PBMCs. This chain is built from TRBV3-1 and TRBJ2-3; TRBD2 is a weak D gene call, 6 bases matching. The origin of this receptor is a human donor in good health (CMV status not recorded). Some clones in this sample may be carry-over from other donors' samples. The CDR3 has the sequence CASSPTSKDTQYF. The DNA sequence follows: TGTGCCAGCAGCCCTACTAGCAAAGATACGCAGTATTTT.